Below, 26 T cell receptor beta chains from the same sample are listed, as sequenced in a study of T cell clonotyping in hematopoietic cell transplantation (dated by TCRdb to 2020 to 2022). The sample's time point label, in plain terms: 30 days after allo-HCT. The library was prepared using the immunoSEQ multiplex PCR assay. What TCRdb holds here is the immuneACCESS table cut down to in-frame rearrangements. Part of the clones is not present; checked against another copy, under half of the missing clones reflect an unresolved V gene, and the others are unexplained. Counted in this sample were approximately 13,000 clones; around 97% of them appeared once. The top ten constitute over 4% of the sample. The sequenced sample was peripheral blood mononuclear cells, obtained 30 days after allogeneic stem cell transplant. The receptors come from a female patient aged 45 to 65 who had an allogeneic stem cell transplant from an unrelated donor, so T cells may come from the graft donor. Some clones in this sample may be carry-over from other donors' samples.

This chain uses TRBV20-1 with TRBJ2-1; D is unclear. Germline assignment: CDR1 DFQATT and CDR2 SNEGSKA (reference sequence). V was pared by 6 bases and J by 6 bases, with 9 bases between. The CDR3 extends over 11 amino acids. The CDR3 region is CSAETFNEQFF. In nucleotides, the CDR3 is TGCAGTGCCGAGACCTTCAATGAGCAGTTCTTC.

The chain joins TRBV14 to TRBJ2-3, with D unresolved. The CDR3 is 13 amino acids. V was cut by 4 bases and J by 1 base, with 6 bases left in between. The germline V gene encodes CDR1 SGHDN and CDR2 FVKESK. This CDR3 is CASSRIGTDTQYF. The DNA for the CDR3 is TGTGCCAGCAGCCGAATAGGCACAGATACGCAGTATTTT.

The chain uses TRBV19 and TRBJ2-3, with D tentatively TRBD1 (5 bases). The CDR3 has 11 residues. With 6 bases removed from V and 5 bases from J, the gap between germline ends came to 6 bases. Germline lookup yields CDR1 LNHDA and CDR2 SQIVND (reference sequence). CDR3 sequence: CASSQGDTQYF. The CDR3 DNA sequence: TGTGCCAGTAGCCAGGGAGATACGCAGTATTTT.

V gene TRBV6-1 combines with J gene TRBJ2-3, with D possibly being TRBD1 (5 bases). This CDR3 has 16 residues. Germline V CDR1 and CDR2: MNHNS, SASEGT. Trimming took 2 bases from V and 0 from J, leaving 12 bases between them. CDR3 nucleotides: TGTGCCAGCAGTGAACAGCGACAGCCTAGCACAGATACGCAGTATTTT. Translated, it gives CASSEQRQPSTDTQYF.

The gene calls are TRBV4-1 and TRBJ1-1; D call uncertain. The germline CDR1 and CDR2 sequences are MGHRA and YSYEKL. The CDR3 is 15 residues long. The germline V and J ends were trimmed by 3 bases and 4 bases, with 15 bases remaining between them. The CDR3 is CASSHPQGRSTEAFF. CDR3 nucleotide sequence: TGCGCCAGCAGCCATCCGCAAGGTCGAAGCACTGAAGCTTTCTTT.

The chain uses TRBV2 and TRBJ1-5; D unresolved. The CDR3 loop spans 12 amino acids. V was shortened by 4 bases and J by 5 bases, with 6 bases between the two germline ends. Germline CDR1 SNHLY, CDR2 FYNNEI. The CDR3 bases are TGTGCCAGCAGTGGCCTGGATCAGCCCCAGCATTTT. Protein product: CASSGLDQPQHF.

The V and J genes are TRBV7-9 and TRBJ1-4, with D unclear. Germline CDR1 reads SEHNR; CDR2 reads FQNEAQ (reference sequence). Trimming removed 5 bases at V and 2 bases at J, with 9 bases between. CDR3 length: 14 amino acids. The CDR3: CASSPGWTNEKLFF. The CDR3 DNA is TGTGCCAGCAGCCCGGGTTGGACTAATGAAAAACTGTTTTTT. The entire variable domain, with the rest obtained from reference TRBV7-9 and TRBJ1-4, is as follows: DTGVSQNPRHKITKRGQNVTFRCDPISEHNRLYWYRQTLGQGPEFLTYFQNEAQLEKSRLLSDRFSAERPKGSFSTLEIQRTEQGDSAMYLCASSPGWTNEKLFFGSGTQLSVL.

The chain has TRBV14 and TRBJ2-7; tentatively, D is TRBD1 or TRBD2 (5 bases each). CDR1 is SGHDN and CDR2 is FVKESK in the germline V gene. The CDR3 extends over 13 amino acids. Trimming stripped 1 base from V and 3 bases from J, with 7 bases between. The CDR3 region is CASSQAGSYEQYF. CDR3 bases: TGTGCCAGCAGCCAAGCAGGGAGCTACGAGCAGTACTTC.

The genes are TRBV6-1 and TRBJ1-1, with D tentatively TRBD1 (5 bases). Germline loops: CDR1 MNHNS, CDR2 SASEGT. There are 11 residues in the CDR3. Trimming removed 4 bases at V and 7 bases at J, with 7 bases between. DNA for the CDR3: TGTGCCAGCAGTGGTGACAGTGAAGCTTTCTTT. Protein sequence: CASSGDSEAFF.

V usage is TRBV19 and J usage is TRBJ2-2, with 8 bases identical to TRBD2. V shed 7 bases, J shed 2 bases, and the junction held 9 bases outside the gene matches. Germline loops: CDR1 LNHDA, CDR2 SQIVND (reference sequence). The CDR3 runs to 16 residues. The CDR3, as DNA: TGTGCCAGTACCTTTAGCGGGGCCACCAACACCGGGGAGCTGTTTTTT. It is translated as CASTFSGATNTGELFF.

The rearrangement joins TRBV9 to TRBJ1-6; D remains ambiguous. V lost 1 base and J 8 bases, leaving 7 bases between the germline ends. The CDR3 runs 13 residues. Germline assignment: CDR1 SGDLS and CDR2 YYNGEE. This chain's CDR3 is CASSVNMDSPLHF. The CDR3 DNA sequence: TGTGCCAGCAGCGTAAATATGGATTCACCCCTCCACTTT.

This clone occurred once. The gene calls are TRBV9 and TRBJ2-2, with unresolved D. Trimming took off 0 bases at V and 6 bases at J, with 12 bases between the two ends. The CDR3 loop spans 15 amino acids. Germline V gene sequence: CDR1 SGDLS, CDR2 YYNGEE. In DNA form, the CDR3 reads TGTGCCAGCAGCGTAGGTTCGCAAGGAGCCGGGGAGCTGTTTTTT. Amino acid sequence: CASSVGSQGAGELFF.

The gene calls are TRBV19 and TRBJ1-5; D gene ambiguous. CDR3 length: 14 amino acids. V dropped 3 bases and J dropped 2 bases, with 8 bases sitting between them. From germline, CDR1 is LNHDA and CDR2 SQIVND (reference sequence). This CDR3 reads CASSISRGNQPQHF. The CDR3 DNA reads TGTGCCAGTAGTATTAGCCGGGGCAATCAGCCCCAGCATTTT. Full variable domain (rest looked up from reference TRBV19 and TRBJ1-5): DGGITQSPKYLFRKEGQNVTLSCEQNLNHDAMYWYRQDPGQGLRLIYYSQIVNDFQKGDIAEGYSVSREKKESFPLTVTSAQKNPTAFYLCASSISRGNQPQHFGDGTRLSIL.

A few counts support this clone. J is TRBJ1-1 and V is TRBV19; TRBD1 is a possible D gene (5 bases). The CDR3 runs 14 residues. Trimming took off 2 bases at V and 3 bases at J, with 10 bases between the two ends. CDR1 is LNHDA and CDR2 is SQIVND in the germline V gene (reference sequence). In DNA, the CDR3 is TGTGCCAGTAGTATACTAGGGGTGGACACTGAAGCTTTCTTT. Translating gives CASSILGVDTEAFF. The full variable domain, its missing parts supplied by reference TRBV19 and TRBJ1-1, is DGGITQSPKYLFRKEGQNVTLSCEQNLNHDAMYWYRQDPGQGLRLIYYSQIVNDFQKGDIAEGYSVSREKKESFPLTVTSAQKNPTAFYLCASSILGVDTEAFFGQGTRLTVV.

The V gene is TRBV7-9, the J gene TRBJ2-7; 7 nucleotides match TRBD1. Germline V gene sequence: CDR1 SEHNR, CDR2 FQNEAQ (reference sequence). V was pared by 4 bases and J by 5 bases, with 2 bases of the junction left unmatched. CDR3 size: 12 residues. CDR3 protein: CASSSTGDEQYF. The CDR3 DNA is TGTGCCAGCAGCTCTACAGGGGACGAGCAGTACTTC.

In this sample, this clone turned up a few times. The genes are TRBV12-5 and TRBJ1-1; no clear D. Per germline, CDR1 LGHNT and CDR2 FRNRAP. V gave up 5 bases and J gave up 0 bases, with 10 bases separating them. The CDR3 is made up of 14 amino acids. In nucleotides, the CDR3 is TGTGCTAGTGGTCTCGGACGGCTGAACACTGAAGCTTTCTTT. It specifies CASGLGRLNTEAFF.

The V and J genes are TRBV9 and TRBJ2-1; D remains ambiguous. V lost 6 bases and J lost 4, with 5 bases in between. CDR3 size: 11 residues. CDR1 and CDR2 (germline): SGDLS, YYNGEE. DNA for the CDR3: TGTGCCAGCACCTCATACAATGAGCAGTTCTTC. Protein sequence: CASTSYNEQFF.

The chain has TRBV6-4 and TRBJ2-1, with a tentative D call TRBD2 (7 bases). The CDR3 consists of 16 residues. Germline V CDR1 and CDR2: MRHNA, SNTAGT. V lost 0 bases and J 3 bases, leaving 12 bases between the germline ends. The CDR3 sequence is CASSDSGGGDYNEQFF. The CDR3 region has the DNA TGTGCCAGCAGTGACTCGGGAGGGGGGGACTACAATGAGCAGTTCTTC.

This rearrangement joins TRBV11-2 to TRBJ2-7; D possibly uses TRBD1 or TRBD2 (5 bases each). Germline CDR1 and CDR2: SGHAT and FQNNGV. V shed 5 bases and J shed 4 bases, with 21 bases lying between them. CDR3 length: 16 amino acids. The CDR3, as DNA: TGTGCCAGCAGCCCATTCCGGGACCCAAAAACATACGAGCAGTACTTC. It specifies CASSPFRDPKTYEQYF.

The chain couples TRBV4-1 to TRBJ2-5; maybe TRBD2 (5 bases). This CDR3 is built from 15 residues. The germline gives CDR1 MGHRA, CDR2 YSYEKL. The V end was cut by 2 bases, the J end by 3 bases, with 13 bases between. Written as DNA, the CDR3 is TGCGCCAGCAGCCAAACCCCGGGAACTAAAGAGACCCAGTACTTC. Protein product: CASSQTPGTKETQYF.

This chain uses TRBV12-1 with TRBJ1-2. TRBV12-1 is reported as a pseudogene. This CDR3 is built from 16 residues. Written as DNA, the CDR3 is TGTGCCAGCAGCCTGGGGGGGCCCTTCTCTCCCTATGGCTACACCTTC. Residues: CASSLGGPFSPYGYTF.

The chain couples TRBV9 to TRBJ2-7; TRBD2 might be the D (6 bases). CDR1 is SGDLS and CDR2 is YYNGEE in the germline V gene. The V and J ends lost 0 bases and 1 base respectively, with 11 bases between them. This CDR3 has 15 residues. The CDR3: CASSVAPGGSYEQYF. The CDR3 region has the DNA TGTGCCAGCAGCGTAGCTCCAGGAGGGTCCTACGAGCAGTACTTC.

V gene TRBV5-1 combines with J gene TRBJ1-4; D remains ambiguous. V lost 2 bases, J lost 2 bases, and 16 bases lay in between. This CDR3 spans 17 amino acids. Per germline, CDR1 SGHRS and CDR2 YFSETQ. The CDR3 DNA sequence: TGCGCCAGCAGCTTTTCCCTCCGTACCGGCACTAATGAAAAACTGTTTTTT. It yields the protein CASSFSLRTGTNEKLFF.

The chain has TRBV10-3 and TRBJ1-2; D may be TRBD1 (5 bases). Trimming took off 8 bases at V and 7 bases at J, with 14 bases between the two ends. Germline V gives CDR1 ENHRY, CDR2 SYGVKD. The CDR3 covers 12 residues. The CDR3 DNA reads TGTGCCATCTCGGGGGGTCCGGGTGGCTACACCTTC. Its protein product is CAISGGPGGYTF.

V and J are TRBV11-3 and TRBJ2-1; the match to TRBD2 covers 7 bases. This CDR3 has 18 amino acids. J lost 2 bases, V lost 5 bases, and 15 bases had no gene match. CDR1 is SGHNT and CDR2 is YENEEA in the germline V gene. For the CDR3, the DNA is TGTGCCAGCAGCCCACAACTAGGGGCGGGAGTCGCCTACAATGAGCAGTTCTTC. It is translated as CASSPQLGAGVAYNEQFF.

The rearrangement uses TRBV2 and TRBJ2-6; D gene ambiguous. Germline loops: CDR1 SNHLY, CDR2 FYNNEI. The CDR3 covers 16 residues. The ends were cut back, 6 bases at V and 0 bases at J, with 12 bases in the middle. CDR3 loop: CASRGGSSSGANVLTF. DNA for the CDR3: TGTGCCAGCAGAGGCGGCTCCAGCTCTGGGGCCAACGTCCTGACTTTC.